Listed below are T cell receptor beta chains from one sample, sequenced in a study of blood T cell repertoires in COVID-19. The data were produced by immunoSEQ multiplex PCR, yet TCRdb's version contains in-frame clones alone and is incomplete. Found here are some 450,000 clones, 88% of them singletons; the top ten hold roughly 13%. Sequencing was carried out using peripheral blood. The source is a woman between 45 and 60 years old with COVID-19, enrolled during active disease. The CDR3 runs from the conserved cysteine through the conserved F or W. The order of the fields is J gene, V gene, clone size, D gene, CDR3 protein, CDR3 DNA. A D gene is named only where the DNA matches it firmly. The size field is filled for only some rows; it gives once, few, many or a size class.

TRBJ2-1 TRBV2 few - CASSLSGDYNEQFF TGTGCCAGCAGTCTGAGCGGAGATTACAATGAGCAGTTCTTC
TRBJ2-3 TRBV7-9 - TRBD2 CASSHLEGRGADTQYF TGTGCCAGCAGCCACTTGGAGGGCCGGGGGGCAGATACGCAGTATTTT
TRBJ2-3 TRBV29-1 - TRBD1 CSVVQGARDTQYF TGCAGCGTCGTCCAGGGGGCAAGAGATACGCAGTATTTT
TRBJ1-4 TRBV6-5 - - CASRLRGKLFF TGTGCCAGCAGACTCAGGGGAAAACTGTTTTTT
TRBJ2-7 TRBV5-1 - TRBD1 CASSFTGGGSYEQYF TGCGCCAGCAGCTTTACAGGGGGAGGCTCCTACGAGCAGTACTTC
TRBJ1-1 TRBV9 - - CASSIGGALNTEAFF TGTGCCAGCAGCATAGGCGGGGCTCTGAACACTGAAGCTTTCTTT
TRBJ2-3 TRBV3-1/TRBV3-2 once - CASSQEGAAVPGVGDTQYF TGTGCCAGCAGCCAAGAAGGTGCGGCGGTCCCAGGGGTGGGAGATACGCAGTATTTT
TRBJ2-7 TRBV13 - - CASNSRLLSYEQYF TGTGCCAGCAACTCTCGCCTCCTATCCTACGAGCAGTACTTC
TRBJ2-7 TRBV28 - TRBD1 CASSEHDRAYEQYF TGTGCCAGCAGTGAACATGACAGGGCCTACGAGCAGTACTTC
TRBJ1-4 TRBV9 - - CASSVGGGKLFF TGTGCCAGCAGCGTAGGGGGGGGAAAACTGTTTTTT
TRBJ1-2 TRBV2 - - CASSAPLEGPPHYGYTF TGTGCCAGCAGTGCCCCCCTAGAGGGCCCTCCCCACTATGGCTACACCTTC
TRBJ1-2 TRBV9 - - CASSGQGLGYTF TGTGCCAGCAGTGGGCAGGGGTTAGGCTACACCTTC
TRBJ1-3 TRBV5-5 - TRBD1 CASTRGETGNTIYF TGTGCCAGCACCAGGGGGGAGACTGGAAACACCATATATTTT
TRBJ2-6 TRBV5-8 - - CASSLGAGANVLTF TGTGCCAGCAGCTTGGGAGCTGGGGCCAACGTCCTGACTTTC
TRBJ2-5 TRBV15 - - CATSRRAPQVAETQYF TGTGCCACCAGCAGACGTGCCCCGCAGGTGGCAGAGACCCAGTACTTC
TRBJ2-3 TRBV6-4 - TRBD1 CATARGGTGADTQYF TGTGCCACCGCTCGCGGCGGGACAGGGGCCGATACGCAGTATTTT
TRBJ2-5 TRBV18 few - CASSSTVQETQYF TGTGCCAGCTCATCGACAGTCCAAGAGACCCAGTACTTC
TRBJ1-6 TRBV3-1/TRBV3-2 few - CASSQAGRGEFSLHF TGTGCCAGCAGCCAAGCCGGGAGGGGAGAGTTCTCCCTCCACTTT
TRBJ1-3 TRBV27 - - CASSSSRGKNTIYF TGTGCCAGCAGTTCCTCACGGGGAAAAAACACCATATATTTT
TRBJ1-6 TRBV9 - - CASSVAEGTPLHF TGTGCCAGCAGCGTAGCTGAGGGTACACCCCTCCACTTT
TRBJ1-3 TRBV9 - TRBD1 CASSAGTGGGNTIYF TGTGCCAGCAGCGCCGGGACAGGGGGAGGAAACACCATATATTTT
TRBJ2-1 TRBV6-5 - - CASSLEALGVYNEQFF TGTGCCAGCAGTTTGGAGGCCCTGGGCGTTTACAATGAGCAGTTCTTC
TRBJ2-3 TRBV6-5 - TRBD1 CASSSYTGGGTDTQYF TGTGCCAGCAGTTCATACACAGGGGGTGGCACAGATACGCAGTATTTT
TRBJ1-1 TRBV12-3/TRBV12-4 - - CASRAGRTEAFF TGTGCCAGCAGGGCGGGGCGGACTGAAGCTTTCTTT
TRBJ1-1 TRBV29-1 - - CSVEGSTEAFF TGCAGCGTTGAGGGGAGCACTGAAGCTTTCTTT
TRBJ1-1 TRBV7-8 - TRBD1 CASSTRGRTEAFF TGTGCCAGCAGCACCAGGGGGCGGACTGAAGCTTTCTTT
TRBJ1-1 TRBV19 - TRBD1 CASTQGGTGDVGTEAFF TGTGCCAGTACCCAGGGTGGGACAGGGGATGTAGGCACTGAAGCTTTCTTT
TRBJ1-6 TRBV21-1 - - CASSQFGYGGINSPLHF TGTGCCAGCAGCCAGTTCGGATATGGCGGAATCAATTCACCCCTCCACTTT
TRBJ2-5 TRBV5-1 - TRBD1 CASSLAGTGRETQYF TGCGCCAGCAGCTTGGCCGGGACAGGGCGAGAGACCCAGTACTTC
TRBJ2-3 TRBV6-4 - - CASSAGDTQYF TGTGCCAGCAGTGCGGGAGATACGCAGTATTTT
TRBJ2-7 TRBV3-1/TRBV3-2 - TRBD2 CASSQAGGAGEQYF TGTGCCAGCAGCCAAGCCGGGGGGGCCGGAGAGCAGTACTTC
TRBJ2-7 TRBV6-5 - - CASSPLGRGGEQYF TGTGCCAGCAGCCCCTTGGGGCGGGGTGGCGAGCAGTACTTC
TRBJ1-1 TRBV19 few TRBD1 CASRQGDTNTEAFF TGTGCCAGTCGACAGGGGGATACGAACACTGAAGCTTTCTTT
TRBJ1-1 TRBV19 - TRBD1 CASSRSRGETEAFF TGTGCCAGTAGTCGCTCCAGGGGGGAAACTGAAGCTTTCTTT
TRBJ2-1 TRBV3-1/TRBV3-2 - - CASSQGTPAYNEQFF TGTGCCAGCAGCCAAGGCACGCCAGCCTACAATGAGCAGTTCTTC
TRBJ1-1 TRBV30 - - CAWSRGYGIGTEAFF TGTGCCTGGAGCCGGGGGTATGGGATTGGCACTGAAGCTTTCTTT
TRBJ1-2 TRBV10-3 - - CAINAGDTNYGYTF TGTGCCATCAACGCGGGTGATACTAACTATGGCTACACCTTC
TRBJ2-2 TRBV5-1 - TRBD2 CASSLESGGYGELFF TGCGCCAGCAGCTTGGAGAGCGGGGGCTACGGGGAGCTGTTTTTT
TRBJ2-3 TRBV18 - TRBD2 CASSPPGTSRTDTQYF TGTGCCAGCTCACCACCCGGGACTAGCAGAACAGATACGCAGTATTTT
TRBJ1-2 TRBV6-5 - - CASSLSVNNYGYTF TGTGCCAGCAGCCTAAGCGTGAATAACTATGGCTACACCTTC
TRBJ1-6 TRBV19 - - CASSIVSDRNSPLHF TGTGCCAGTAGTATAGTAAGCGACAGAAATTCACCCCTCCACTTT
TRBJ1-2 TRBV5-5 once - CASSVAGQGPLSYTF TGTGCCAGCAGCGTGGCAGGGCAGGGCCCGCTAAGCTACACCTTC
TRBJ1-2 TRBV14 - - CASSRTDAGYTF TGTGCCAGCAGTAGGACAGACGCTGGCTACACCTTC
TRBJ1-2 TRBV19 once - CASSPSHRESDYGYTF TGTGCCAGTAGTCCCTCCCACAGGGAATCAGACTATGGCTACACCTTC
TRBJ2-2 TRBV4-1 - - CASSQGRGGELFF TGCGCCAGCAGCCAAGGCAGGGGCGGGGAGCTGTTTTTT